What follows is one T cell receptor beta chain and its context. Measured with immunoSEQ multiplex PCR; TCRdb has only the in-frame clones, and not every one. The sample carries around 72,000 clones, 89% recorded once. The source of the sample is a study of OX40 agonist ivuxolimab in advanced cancers. In the study overall: Patients took ivuxolimab, an agonistic anti-OX40 (CD134) antibody.

The CDR3 contains 12 residues. Germline V gene sequence: CDR1 LNHDA, CDR2 SQIVND (reference sequence). The V and J ends lost 9 bases and 5 bases respectively, with 13 bases between them. Sequencing used CD4+ or CD8+ T cells sorted from blood, obtained in a trial of the OX40 agonist ivuxolimab. This clonotype was sampled from an adult with an advanced solid tumor such as melanoma, head and neck, liver or kidney cancer. This chain uses TRBV19 with TRBJ1-1; unclear D gene. The DNA of the CDR3 is TGTGCCAGCCGGTCGCCGGGGACTGAAGCTTTCTTT. It encodes CASRSPGTEAFF.